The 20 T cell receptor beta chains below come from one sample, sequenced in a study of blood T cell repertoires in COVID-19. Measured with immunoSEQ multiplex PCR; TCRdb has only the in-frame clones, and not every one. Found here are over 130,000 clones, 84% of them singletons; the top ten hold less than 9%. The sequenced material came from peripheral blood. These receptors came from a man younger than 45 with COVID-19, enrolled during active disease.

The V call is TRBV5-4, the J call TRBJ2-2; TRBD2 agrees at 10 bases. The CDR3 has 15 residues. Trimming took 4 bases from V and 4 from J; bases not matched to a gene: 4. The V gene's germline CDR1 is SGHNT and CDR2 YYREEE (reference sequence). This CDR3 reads CASSLRLAGTGELFF. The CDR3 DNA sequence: TGTGCCAGCAGCCTCCGACTAGCGGGCACCGGGGAGCTGTTTTTT.

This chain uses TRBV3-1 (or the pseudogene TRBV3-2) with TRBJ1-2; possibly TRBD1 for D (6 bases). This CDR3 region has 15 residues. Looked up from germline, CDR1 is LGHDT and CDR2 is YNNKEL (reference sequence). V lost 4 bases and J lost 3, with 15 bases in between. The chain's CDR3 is CASSLTGREYYGYTF. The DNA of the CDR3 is TGTGCCAGCAGCCTCACAGGGCGGGAGTACTATGGCTACACCTTC.

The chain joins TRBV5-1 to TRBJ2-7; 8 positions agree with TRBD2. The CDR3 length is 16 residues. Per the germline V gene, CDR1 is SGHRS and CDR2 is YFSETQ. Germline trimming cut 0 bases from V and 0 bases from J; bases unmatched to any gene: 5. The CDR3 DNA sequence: TGCGCCAGCAGCTTGGTAAGCGGGAGTGGCTCCTACGAGCAGTACTTC. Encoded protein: CASSLVSGSGSYEQYF.

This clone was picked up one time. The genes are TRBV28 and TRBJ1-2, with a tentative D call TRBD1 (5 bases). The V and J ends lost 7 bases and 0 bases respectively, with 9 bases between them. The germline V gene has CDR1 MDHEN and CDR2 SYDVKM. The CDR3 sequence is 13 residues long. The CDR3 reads CASKAGPNYGYTF. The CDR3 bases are TGTGCCAGCAAGGCAGGGCCTAACTATGGCTACACCTTC.

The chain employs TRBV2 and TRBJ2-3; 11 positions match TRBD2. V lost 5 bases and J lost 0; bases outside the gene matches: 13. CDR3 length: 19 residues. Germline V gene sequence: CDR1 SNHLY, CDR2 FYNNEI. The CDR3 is CASSIGSTSGRYSTDTQYF. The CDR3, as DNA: TGTGCCAGCAGTATAGGTAGCACTAGCGGGAGATACAGCACAGATACGCAGTATTTT.

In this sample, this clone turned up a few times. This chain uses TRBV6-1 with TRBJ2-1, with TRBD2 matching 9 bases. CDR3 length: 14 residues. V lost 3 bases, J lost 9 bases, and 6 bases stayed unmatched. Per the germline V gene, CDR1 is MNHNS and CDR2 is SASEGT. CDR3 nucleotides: TGTGCCAGCAGTGAGGGACTAGCATCGGGTGAGCAGTTCTTC. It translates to CASSEGLASGEQFF.

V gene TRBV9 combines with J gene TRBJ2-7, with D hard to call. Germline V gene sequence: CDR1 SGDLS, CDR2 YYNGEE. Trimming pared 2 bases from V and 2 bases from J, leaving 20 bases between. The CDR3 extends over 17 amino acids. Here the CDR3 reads CASSVTPHASLAYEQYF. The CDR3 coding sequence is TGTGCCAGCAGCGTCACCCCGCACGCCTCGCTAGCCTACGAGCAGTACTTC.

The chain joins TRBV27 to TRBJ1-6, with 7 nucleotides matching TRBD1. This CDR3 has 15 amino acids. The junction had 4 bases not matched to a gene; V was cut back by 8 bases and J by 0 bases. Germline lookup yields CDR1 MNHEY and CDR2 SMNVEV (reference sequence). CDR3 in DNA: TGTGCCAGCCGGGGACAGAGCTCCTATAATTCACCCCTCCACTTT. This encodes CASRGQSSYNSPLHF.

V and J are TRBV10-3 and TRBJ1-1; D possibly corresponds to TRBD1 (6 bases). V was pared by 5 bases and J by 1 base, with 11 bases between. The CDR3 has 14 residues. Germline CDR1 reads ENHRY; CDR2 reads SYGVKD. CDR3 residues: CAISNRAGNTEAFF. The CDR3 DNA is TGTGCCATCAGTAACAGGGCAGGGAACACTGAAGCTTTCTTT.

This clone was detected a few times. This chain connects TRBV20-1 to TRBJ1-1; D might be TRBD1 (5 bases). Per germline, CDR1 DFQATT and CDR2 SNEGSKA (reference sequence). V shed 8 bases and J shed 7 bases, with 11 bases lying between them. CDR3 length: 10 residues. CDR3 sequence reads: CSFDSGEAFF. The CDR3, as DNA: TGCAGTTTTGACAGTGGTGAAGCTTTCTTT.

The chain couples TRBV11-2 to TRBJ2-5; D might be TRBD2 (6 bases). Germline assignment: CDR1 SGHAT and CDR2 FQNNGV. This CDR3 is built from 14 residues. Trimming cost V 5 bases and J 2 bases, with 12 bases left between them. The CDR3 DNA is TGTGCCAGCAGCCTAACCGGGACTCAAGAGACCCAGTACTTC. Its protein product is CASSLTGTQETQYF.

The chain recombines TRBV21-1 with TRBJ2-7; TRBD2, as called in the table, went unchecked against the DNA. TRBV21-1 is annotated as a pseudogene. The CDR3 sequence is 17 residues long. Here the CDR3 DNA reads TGTGCCAGCAGCAAAGAGACTAGTTCGGGCAGGGCGGGCGAGCAGTACTTC. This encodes CASSKETSSGRAGEQYF.

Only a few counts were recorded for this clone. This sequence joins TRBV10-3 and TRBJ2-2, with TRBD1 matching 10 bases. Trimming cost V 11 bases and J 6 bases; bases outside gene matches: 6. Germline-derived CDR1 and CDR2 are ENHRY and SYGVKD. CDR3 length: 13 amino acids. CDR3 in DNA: TGTGCCCACCGGGACAGGGGTTCCGGGGAGCTGTTTTTT. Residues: CAHRDRGSGELFF.

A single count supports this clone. DNA for the CDR3: TGTGCCAGCTCACCCTCGTTTGAAGGGACAGGGAGAAACATTCAGTACTTC. This encodes CASSPSFEGTGRNIQYF. The chain couples TRBV18 to TRBJ2-4; 9 bases fit TRBD1. CDR1 and CDR2 (germline): KGHSH, LQKENI. Trimming at V came to 3 bases and at J to 6 bases, leaving 12 bases not matched to a gene. The CDR3 loop spans 17 amino acids.

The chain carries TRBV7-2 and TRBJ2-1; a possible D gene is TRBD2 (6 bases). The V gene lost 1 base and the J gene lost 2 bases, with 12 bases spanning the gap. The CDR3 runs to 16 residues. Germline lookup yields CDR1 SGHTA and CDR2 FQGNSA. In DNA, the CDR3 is TGTGCCAGCAGCTTAGGGTACCAGCGGGCCTACAATGAGCAGTTCTTC. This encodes CASSLGYQRAYNEQFF.

Written as DNA, the CDR3 is TGTGCCAGCAGTACAGGGAAGTGGATCACTGAAGCTTTCTTT. Translating it yields CASSTGKWITEAFF. The chain joins TRBV6-5 to TRBJ1-1, with D possibly matching TRBD1 (6 bases). The CDR3 has 14 residues. Germline V gene sequence: CDR1 MNHEY, CDR2 SVGAGI. Trimming took off 5 bases at V and 4 bases at J, with 14 bases between the two ends.

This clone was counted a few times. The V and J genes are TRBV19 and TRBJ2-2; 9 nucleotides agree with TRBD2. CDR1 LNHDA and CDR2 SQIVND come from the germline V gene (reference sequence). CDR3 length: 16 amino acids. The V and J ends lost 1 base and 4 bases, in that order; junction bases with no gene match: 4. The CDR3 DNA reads TGTGCCAGTAGTATAGGTAGCGGGAGTGCCACCGGGGAGCTGTTTTTT. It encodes CASSIGSGSATGELFF.

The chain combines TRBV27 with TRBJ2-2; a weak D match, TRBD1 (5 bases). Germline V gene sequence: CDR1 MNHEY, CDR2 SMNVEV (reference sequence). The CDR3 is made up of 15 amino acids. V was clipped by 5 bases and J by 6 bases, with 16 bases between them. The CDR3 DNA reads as TGTGCCAGCAGTGTTTCCAGGGAAGGGGCCGGGGAGCTGTTTTTT. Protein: CASSVSREGAGELFF.

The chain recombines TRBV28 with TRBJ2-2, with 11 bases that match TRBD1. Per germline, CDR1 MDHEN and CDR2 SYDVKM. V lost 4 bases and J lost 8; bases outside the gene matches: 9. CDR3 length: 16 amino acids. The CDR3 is CASSSPGQGVVGELFF. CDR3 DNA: TGTGCCAGCAGTTCCCCGGGACAGGGGGTAGTTGGGGAGCTGTTTTTT. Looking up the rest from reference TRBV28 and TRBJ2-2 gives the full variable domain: DVKVTQSSRYLVKRTGEKVFLECVQDMDHENMFWYRQDPGLGLRLIYFSYDVKMKEKGDIPEGYSVSREKKERFSLILESASTNQTSMYLCASSSPGQGVVGELFFGEGSRLTVL.

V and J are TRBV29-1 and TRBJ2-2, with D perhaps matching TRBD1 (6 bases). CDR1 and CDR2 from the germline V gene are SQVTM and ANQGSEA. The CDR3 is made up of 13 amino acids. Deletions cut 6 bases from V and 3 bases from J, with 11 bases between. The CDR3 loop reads CSVFPGDTGELFF. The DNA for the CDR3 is TGCAGCGTATTTCCAGGGGACACCGGGGAGCTGTTTTTT.